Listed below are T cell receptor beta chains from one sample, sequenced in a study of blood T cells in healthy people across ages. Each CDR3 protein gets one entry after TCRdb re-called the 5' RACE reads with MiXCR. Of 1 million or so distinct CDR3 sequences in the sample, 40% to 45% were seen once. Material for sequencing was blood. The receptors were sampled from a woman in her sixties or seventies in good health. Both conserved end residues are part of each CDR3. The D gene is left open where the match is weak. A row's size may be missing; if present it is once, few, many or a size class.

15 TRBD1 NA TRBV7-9 CASSPPDREHYGYTF
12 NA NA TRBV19 CATSSPTYEQYF
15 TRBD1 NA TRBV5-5 CASSLVGTAQETQYF
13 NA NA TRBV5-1 CASGPGVAGEQYF
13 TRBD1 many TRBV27 CASSYGTEETQYF
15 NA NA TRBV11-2 CASSRQGREEETQYF
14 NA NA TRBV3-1 CASSQDHKEETQYF
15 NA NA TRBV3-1 CASSPGALEGNIQYF
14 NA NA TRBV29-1 CSVAGVSAGNTIYF
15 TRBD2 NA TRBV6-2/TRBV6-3 CASSPRLAGRDTQYF
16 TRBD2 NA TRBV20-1 CSASGGGLADTDTQYF